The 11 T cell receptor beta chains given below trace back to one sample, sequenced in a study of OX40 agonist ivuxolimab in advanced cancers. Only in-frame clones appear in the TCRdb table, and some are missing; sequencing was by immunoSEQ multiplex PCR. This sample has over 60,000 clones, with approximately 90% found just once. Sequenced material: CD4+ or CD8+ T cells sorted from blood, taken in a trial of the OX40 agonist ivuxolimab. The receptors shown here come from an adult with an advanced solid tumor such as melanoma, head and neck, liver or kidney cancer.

The CDR3 protein is CASSSSLSGQETQYF. CDR3 in DNA: TGTGCCAGCAGTTCTAGTTTGTCAGGACAAGAGACCCAGTACTTC. The chain joins TRBV6-5 to TRBJ2-5; D unclear. V lost 4 bases and J lost 2, with 14 bases in between. The CDR3 totals 15 residues. Per the germline V gene, CDR1 is MNHEY and CDR2 is SVGAGI.

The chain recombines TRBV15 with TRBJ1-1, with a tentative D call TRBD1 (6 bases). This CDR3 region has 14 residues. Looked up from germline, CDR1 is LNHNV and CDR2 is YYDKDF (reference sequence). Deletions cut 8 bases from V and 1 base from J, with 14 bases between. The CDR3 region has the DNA TGTGCCACCGGGGGGGGGCAGCAGAACACTGAAGCTTTCTTT. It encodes CATGGGQQNTEAFF.

The CDR3 sequence is CATSLRANAYEQYF. DNA for the CDR3: TGTGCTACCTCCCTCCGGGCCAACGCCTACGAGCAGTACTTC. This sequence joins TRBV2 and TRBJ2-7; D is ambiguous. This CDR3 has 14 amino acids. Germline CDR1 SNHLY, CDR2 FYNNEI.

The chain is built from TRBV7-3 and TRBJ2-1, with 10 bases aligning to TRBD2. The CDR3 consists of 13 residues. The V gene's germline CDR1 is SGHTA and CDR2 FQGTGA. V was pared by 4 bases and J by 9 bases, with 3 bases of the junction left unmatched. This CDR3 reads CASSSQREGEQFF. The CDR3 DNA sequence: TGTGCCAGCAGCTCACAGCGGGAGGGTGAGCAGTTCTTC.

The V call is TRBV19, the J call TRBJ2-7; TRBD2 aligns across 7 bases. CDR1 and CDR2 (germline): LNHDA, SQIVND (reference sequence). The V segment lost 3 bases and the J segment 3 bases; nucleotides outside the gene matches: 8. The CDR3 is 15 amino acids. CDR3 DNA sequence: TGTGCCAGTAGTATGTACTCAGCGGGGAACTACGAGCAGTACTTC. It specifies CASSMYSAGNYEQYF.

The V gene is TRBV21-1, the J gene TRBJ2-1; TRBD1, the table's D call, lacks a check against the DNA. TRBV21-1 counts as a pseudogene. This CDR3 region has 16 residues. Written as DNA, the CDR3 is TGTGCCAGCGAAAAGGAGGGACAGGGCTCCTACAATGAGCAGTTCTTC. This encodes CASEKEGQGSYNEQFF.

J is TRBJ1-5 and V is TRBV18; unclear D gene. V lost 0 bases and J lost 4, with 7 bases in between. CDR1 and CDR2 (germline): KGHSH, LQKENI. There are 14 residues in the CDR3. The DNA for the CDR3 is TGTGCCAGCTCACCACCGGAAATTAATCAGCCCCAGCATTTT. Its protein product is CASSPPEINQPQHF. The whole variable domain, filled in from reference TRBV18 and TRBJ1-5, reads NAGVMQNPRHLVRRRGQEARLRCSPMKGHSHVYWYRQLPEEGLKFMVYLQKENIIDESGMPKERFSAEFPKEGPSILRIQQVVRGDSAAYFCASSPPEINQPQHFGDGTRLSIL.

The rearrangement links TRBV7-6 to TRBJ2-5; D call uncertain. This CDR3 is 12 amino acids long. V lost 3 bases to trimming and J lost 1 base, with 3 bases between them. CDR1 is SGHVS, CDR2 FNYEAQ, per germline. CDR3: CASSLIQETQYF. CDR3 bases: TGTGCCAGCAGCTTGATCCAAGAGACCCAGTACTTC.

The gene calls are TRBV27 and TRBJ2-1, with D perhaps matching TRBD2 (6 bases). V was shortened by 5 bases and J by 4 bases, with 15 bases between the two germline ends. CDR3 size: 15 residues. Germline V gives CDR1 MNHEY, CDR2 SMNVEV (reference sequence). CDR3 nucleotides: TGTGCCAGCAGTCCCTCGGGGGACGGTTACAATGAGCAGTTCTTC. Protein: CASSPSGDGYNEQFF.

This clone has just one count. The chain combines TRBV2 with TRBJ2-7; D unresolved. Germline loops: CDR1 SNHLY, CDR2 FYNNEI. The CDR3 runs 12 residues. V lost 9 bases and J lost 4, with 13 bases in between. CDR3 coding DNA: TGTGCCAGTAGTACGAGAATATACGAGCAGTACTTC. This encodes CASSTRIYEQYF.

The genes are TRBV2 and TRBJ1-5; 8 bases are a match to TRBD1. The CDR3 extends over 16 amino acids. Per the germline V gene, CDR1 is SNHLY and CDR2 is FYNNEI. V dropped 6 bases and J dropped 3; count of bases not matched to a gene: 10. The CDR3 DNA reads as TGTGCCAGCAGCCGACAGGGGTTCGTTAACAATCAGCCCCAGCATTTT. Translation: CASSRQGFVNNQPQHF.